The 22 T cell receptor beta chains presented below share a single source sample, sequenced in a study of neurological immune-mediated disorders. TCRdb ran MiXCR on the 5' RACE reads and lists one entry per CDR3 protein. This sample has fewer than 30,000 distinct CDR3 sequences; approximately 7% occur once, and the top ten carry approximately 4.3%. The sample comprised PBMCs. The receptors here all came from a woman aged 40 to 55 in good health.

This clonotype was recorded many times. The chain links TRBV20-1 to TRBJ2-1; 10 nucleotides align to TRBD2. Germline V CDR1 and CDR2: DFQATT, SNEGSKA (reference sequence). The CDR3 runs 17 residues. V shed 3 bases, J shed 1 base, and the junction held 9 bases outside the gene matches. CDR3 loop: CSASWLAGESSYNEQFF. CDR3 sequence (DNA): TGCAGTGCTAGCTGGCTAGCGGGAGAATCGTCCTACAATGAGCAGTTCTTC.

Only a few counts were recorded for this clonotype. The chain has TRBV7-6 and TRBJ2-1; TRBD1 agrees at 7 bases. This CDR3 has 14 residues. Germline CDR1 reads SGHVS; CDR2 reads FNYEAQ. Trimming removed 4 bases from V and 8 bases from J; junction bases left unmatched: 8. The CDR3 sequence is CASSSQGEEDEQFF. CDR3 nucleotide sequence: TGTGCCAGCAGCTCGCAGGGGGAAGAGGATGAGCAGTTCTTC.

This clonotype was observed at least ten times. The chain recombines TRBV20-1 with TRBJ2-7; 9 nucleotides agree with TRBD2. CDR3 length: 15 amino acids. The J segment lost 0 bases and the V segment lost 3 bases, leaving 6 bases of the junction unmatched. Looked up from germline, CDR1 is DFQATT and CDR2 is SNEGSKA (reference sequence). In DNA, the CDR3 is TGCAGTGCTAGTATTAGCGGGAGCAGCTCCTACGAGCAGTACTTC. Its protein product is CSASISGSSSYEQYF.

At least ten counts were recorded for this clonotype. The chain couples TRBV20-1 to TRBJ2-5, with 14 positions matching TRBD2. V lost 7 bases to trimming and J lost 5 bases; unmatched junction nucleotides: 9. Germline V CDR1 and CDR2: DFQATT, SNEGSKA (reference sequence). The CDR3 is 15 amino acids. The CDR3 sequence: CSVMTSGRAWETQYF. In nucleotides, the CDR3 is TGCAGTGTCATGACTAGCGGGAGGGCCTGGGAGACCCAGTACTTC.

This clonotype was observed at least ten times. CDR3 amino acids: CASSFDRGVDEQYF. DNA for the CDR3: TGTGCCAGCAGCTTTGACAGGGGGGTCGACGAGCAGTACTTC. This chain uses TRBV7-2 with TRBJ2-7; 9 bases fit TRBD1. Trimming at V came to 3 bases and at J to 5 bases, leaving 5 bases not matched to a gene. The CDR3 has 14 amino acids. The V gene's germline CDR1 is SGHTA and CDR2 FQGNSA.

Many counts were recorded for this clonotype. The chain combines TRBV12-3 or TRBV12-4 with TRBJ1-2, with D possibly TRBD1 on 5 matching bases. The V gene lost 5 bases and the J gene lost 4 bases, with 11 bases spanning the gap. This CDR3 comprises 13 residues. The CDR3 bases are TGTGCCAGCAGTCCGCTGACAGCCTATGGCTACACCTTC. It is translated as CASSPLTAYGYTF.

This clonotype was seen at least ten times. The chain couples TRBV12-3 or TRBV12-4 to TRBJ2-5; TRBD1 might be the D (6 bases). This CDR3 comprises 16 residues. V dropped 8 bases and J dropped 1 base, with 20 bases sitting between them. The CDR3 is CASRTWGWGRQETQYF. CDR3 sequence (DNA): TGTGCCAGCCGAACATGGGGGTGGGGGCGCCAAGAGACCCAGTACTTC.

This clonotype has at least ten counts. This chain links TRBV9 with TRBJ2-7; D perhaps matches TRBD1 (6 bases). The ends were cut back, 4 bases at V and 3 bases at J, with 17 bases in the middle. Germline V lookup: CDR1 SGDLS, CDR2 YYNGEE. The CDR3 runs to 15 residues. CDR3 protein: CASSLTPGTSYEQYF. The CDR3 DNA is TGTGCCAGCAGCTTGACCCCCGGGACAAGCTACGAGCAGTACTTC.

The sample holds many counts of this clonotype. This rearrangement joins TRBV28 to TRBJ2-5; D is ambiguous. This CDR3 contains 14 residues. The germline gives CDR1 MDHEN, CDR2 SYDVKM. Trimming took off 1 base at V and 5 bases at J, with 11 bases between the two ends. The CDR3 nucleotides are TGTGCCAGCAGTTTATCTAGACATGGTGAGACCCAGTACTTC. It yields the protein CASSLSRHGETQYF.

The table lists this clonotype with many counts. The chain is built from TRBV6-6 and TRBJ2-7, with no clear D. The V and J ends lost 0 bases and 3 bases respectively, with 6 bases between them. The CDR3 is 13 residues long. Looked up from germline, CDR1 is MNHNY and CDR2 is SVGAGI (reference sequence). The CDR3 coding sequence is TGTGCCAGCAGTTACTCGTATCGCTACGAGCAGTACTTC. Encoded protein: CASSYSYRYEQYF.

This clonotype was counted at least ten times. The gene calls are TRBV20-1 and TRBJ2-5; 9 bases map to TRBD1. The CDR3 has 14 residues. Germline CDR1 is DFQATT and CDR2 is SNEGSKA (reference sequence). After removal of 2 bases from V and 4 bases from J, the junction contained 5 bases not matched to a gene. The CDR3 loop reads CSARPGQGGETQYF. The CDR3 region has the DNA TGCAGTGCTAGACCGGGACAGGGAGGAGAGACCCAGTACTTC.

Many counts were recorded for this clonotype. The chain links TRBV6-6 to TRBJ2-5, with D perhaps matching TRBD2 (5 bases). Germline CDR1 reads MNHNY; CDR2 reads SVGAGI (reference sequence). The CDR3 sequence is 15 residues long. V lost 5 bases and J lost 4, with 17 bases in between. Written as DNA, the CDR3 is TGTGCCAGCAGTGTGAGCGGATCTGTAGGAGAGACCCAGTACTTC. It specifies CASSVSGSVGETQYF.

In this sample, this clonotype turned up many times. This chain joins TRBV6-5 and TRBJ2-6; 11 bases match TRBD1. The V and J ends lost 7 bases and 3 bases, in that order; junction bases with no gene match: 5. This CDR3 comprises 16 residues. The germline CDR1 and CDR2 sequences are MNHEY and SVGAGI. The CDR3, as DNA: TGTGCCAGCACCGGACAGGGGGCCTTTGGGGCCAACGTCCTGACTTTC. Translation gives CASTGQGAFGANVLTF.

This clonotype was seen ten or more times. The V and J genes are TRBV5-5 and TRBJ2-6; 7 bases align to TRBD2. The CDR3 is 16 amino acids. The V segment lost 2 bases and the J segment 2 bases; nucleotides outside the gene matches: 4. CDR1 and CDR2 (germline): SGHKS, YYEKEE (reference sequence). CDR3: CASSLQSGTGANVLTF. As DNA, the CDR3 is TGTGCCAGCAGCTTACAGAGCGGGACTGGGGCCAACGTCCTGACTTTC.

This clonotype is labeled medium-sized. V gene TRBV6-5 combines with J gene TRBJ1-1; TRBD1 might be the D (6 bases). CDR1 and CDR2 from the germline V gene are MNHEY and SVGAGI. This CDR3 spans 14 amino acids. Trimming stripped 2 bases from V and 4 bases from J, with 11 bases between. CDR3 in amino acids: CASSYRGGGTEAFF. The CDR3 coding sequence is TGTGCCAGCAGTTACCGAGGGGGAGGCACTGAAGCTTTCTTT.

This clonotype was picked up many times. The chain has TRBV20-1 and TRBJ1-4; 7 bases are shared with TRBD1. This CDR3 has 13 amino acids. The germline CDR1 and CDR2 sequences are DFQATT and SNEGSKA (reference sequence). Germline trimming cut 6 bases from V and 8 bases from J; bases unmatched to any gene: 9. The chain's CDR3 is CSANDRAGEKLFF. Written as DNA, the CDR3 is TGCAGTGCAAACGACAGGGCGGGGGAAAAACTGTTTTTT.

CDR3 DNA: TGTGCCAGCAGTTCCCCTAGCGGTAGCTCCTACAATGAGCAGTTCTTC. This translates into CASSSPSGSSYNEQFF. V usage is TRBV6-5 and J usage is TRBJ2-1; TRBD2 matches 7 bases. Trimming cost V 4 bases and J 0 bases; bases outside gene matches: 6. CDR1 MNHEY and CDR2 SVGAGI come from the germline V gene. This CDR3 spans 16 amino acids.

This clonotype is medium-sized within its sample. This chain uses TRBV5-1 with TRBJ2-7; 9 nucleotides match TRBD2. The CDR3 sequence is 19 residues long. Germline V gene lookup returns CDR1 SGHRS and CDR2 YFSETQ. After removal of 1 base from V and 0 bases from J, the junction contained 14 bases not matched to a gene. The DNA for the CDR3 is TGCGCCAGCAGCTTGCGGCCCACCTCTCAAGCGGGGGGCTCCTACGAGCAGTACTTC. Amino acids: CASSLRPTSQAGGSYEQYF.

This clonotype has a count of ten or more. J is TRBJ2-4 and V is TRBV7-8, with D maybe TRBD1 (6 bases). The CDR3 length is 15 residues. CDR1 is SGHVS and CDR2 is FQNEAQ in the germline V gene. Deletions cut 0 bases from V and 6 bases from J, with 12 bases between. This CDR3 is CASSLAQGSGNIQYF. In nucleotides, the CDR3 is TGTGCCAGCAGCTTAGCGCAGGGGTCCGGAAACATTCAGTACTTC.

By share of the sample, this clonotype is medium-sized (0.01 to 0.1%). This chain links TRBV20-1 with TRBJ2-5; perhaps TRBD1 as D (5 bases). CDR1 and CDR2 from the germline V gene are DFQATT and SNEGSKA (reference sequence). CDR3 size: 14 residues. Trimming removed 4 bases at V and 1 base at J, with 13 bases between. The CDR3 here is CSANPLGAQETQYF. In DNA form, the CDR3 reads TGCAGTGCTAATCCCCTAGGGGCCCAAGAGACCCAGTACTTC.

This clonotype was detected ten times or more. The chain carries TRBV7-8 and TRBJ2-3; TRBD2 matches at 8 bases. Trimming cost V 6 bases and J 4 bases; bases outside gene matches: 0. CDR3 length: 12 amino acids. In germline, CDR1 is SGHVS, CDR2 FQNEAQ. The CDR3 spells CASSSGADTQYF. Here the CDR3 DNA reads TGTGCCAGCAGTAGCGGGGCAGATACGCAGTATTTT.

This clonotype was detected many times. CDR3 sequence reads: CSASQGASYEQYF. The CDR3 DNA reads TGCAGTGCTAGCCAGGGGGCCTCCTACGAGCAGTACTTC. This chain uses TRBV20-1 with TRBJ2-7; 8 bases are a match to TRBD1. This CDR3 comprises 13 residues. CDR1 is DFQATT and CDR2 is SNEGSKA in the germline V gene (reference sequence). Unmatched junction bases numbered 1, after V lost 3 bases and J lost 0 bases.